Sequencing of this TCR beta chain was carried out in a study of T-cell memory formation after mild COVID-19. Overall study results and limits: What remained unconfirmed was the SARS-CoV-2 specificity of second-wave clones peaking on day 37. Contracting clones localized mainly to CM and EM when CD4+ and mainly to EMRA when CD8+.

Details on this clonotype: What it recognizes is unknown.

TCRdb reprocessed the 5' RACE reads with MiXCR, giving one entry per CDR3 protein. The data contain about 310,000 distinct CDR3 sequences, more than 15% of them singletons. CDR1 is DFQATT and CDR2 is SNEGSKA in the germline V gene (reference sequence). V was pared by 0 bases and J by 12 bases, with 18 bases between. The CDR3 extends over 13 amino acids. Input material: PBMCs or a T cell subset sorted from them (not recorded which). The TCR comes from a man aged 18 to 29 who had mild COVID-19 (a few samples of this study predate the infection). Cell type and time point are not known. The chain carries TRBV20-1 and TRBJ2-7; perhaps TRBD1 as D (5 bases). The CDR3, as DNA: TGCAGTGCTAGAGATCCTATGCTCGACAGATCGTACGTC. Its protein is CSARDPMLDRSYV.